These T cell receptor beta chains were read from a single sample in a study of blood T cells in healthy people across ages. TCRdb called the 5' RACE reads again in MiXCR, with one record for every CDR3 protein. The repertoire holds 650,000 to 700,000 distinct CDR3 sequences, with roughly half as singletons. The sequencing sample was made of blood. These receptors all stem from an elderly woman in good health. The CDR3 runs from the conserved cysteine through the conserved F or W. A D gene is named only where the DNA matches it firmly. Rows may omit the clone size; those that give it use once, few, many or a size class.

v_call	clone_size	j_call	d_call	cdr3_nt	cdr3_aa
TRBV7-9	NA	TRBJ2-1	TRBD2	TGTGCCAGCAGAAGATCCCCACGACTAGCGGGAGGCTATGAGCAGTTCTTC	CASRRSPRLAGGYEQFF
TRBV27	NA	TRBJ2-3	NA	TGTGCCAGCACACGCCACGGGGATACGCAGTATTTT	CASTRHGDTQYF
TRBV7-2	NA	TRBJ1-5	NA	TGTGCCAGCAGCTTAGTAGAGGCTTACAATCATCCCCAGCATTTT	CASSLVEAYNHPQHF
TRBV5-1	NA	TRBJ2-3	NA	TGCGCCAGCAGTTCCCGATTGCAGAGCACAGATACGCAGTATTTT	CASSSRLQSTDTQYF
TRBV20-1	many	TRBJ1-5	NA	TGCAGTGCTCCGGAGGGAGTCGGTAGCAATCAGCCCCAGCATTTT	CSAPEGVGSNQPQHF
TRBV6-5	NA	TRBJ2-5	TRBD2	TGTGCCAGCAGTTCGGGACTAGGAGGAGAGACCCAGTACTTC	CASSSGLGGETQYF
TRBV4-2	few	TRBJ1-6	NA	TGTGCCAGCAGCCAAGATTATGTGCCTGGTGCGGGATCACCCCTCCACTTT	CASSQDYVPGAGSPLHF
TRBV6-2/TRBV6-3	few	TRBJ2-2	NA	TGTGCCAGTGCGTTCTTAGGCACCGGGGAGCTGTTTTTT	CASAFLGTGELFF
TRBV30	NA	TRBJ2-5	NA	TGTGCCTGGAGTCTTGGGTACCAAGAGACCCAGTACTTC	CAWSLGYQETQYF
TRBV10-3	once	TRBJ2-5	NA	TGTGCCATCAGTGGCACGGGGGAGTTCCTTCGTGGGCAGTACTTC	CAISGTGEFLRGQYF
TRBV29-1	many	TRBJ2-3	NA	TGCAGCGTTGTCGGACAGTCAACTAGCACAGATACGCAGTATTTT	CSVVGQSTSTDTQYF
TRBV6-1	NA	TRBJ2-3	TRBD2	TGTGCCGGCAGTACAGGGACTAGTGCCTTCGGCTCAGATACGCAGTATTTT	CAGSTGTSAFGSDTQYF
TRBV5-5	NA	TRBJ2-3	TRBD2	TGTGCCAGCAGCTTAACGGGGGGTTCAGCGTCTAGCACAGATACGCAGTATTTT	CASSLTGGSASSTDTQYF
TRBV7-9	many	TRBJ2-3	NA	TGTGCCAGCAGCTTTGTCCTCGGGACTAGCACAGATACGCAGTATTTT	CASSFVLGTSTDTQYF
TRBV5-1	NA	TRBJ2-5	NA	TGCGCCAGCAGCGGCGGGACACCAGGAGAGACCCAGTACTTC	CASSGGTPGETQYF
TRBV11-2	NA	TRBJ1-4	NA	TGTGCCAGCAGCTTGGGACAAGAAAAACTGTTTTTT	CASSLGQEKLFF
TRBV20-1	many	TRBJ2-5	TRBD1	TGCAGTGCAACAGCCCCGGGACAGCAGCAAGAGACCCAGTACTTC	CSATAPGQQQETQYF
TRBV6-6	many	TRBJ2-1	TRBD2	TGTGCCAGCAGCTTCAACCCTAGCGGGAAGTACAATGAGCAGTTCTTC	CASSFNPSGKYNEQFF
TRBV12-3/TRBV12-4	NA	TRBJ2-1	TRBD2	TGTGCCAGCAGTTTAAAAAGCGGGAGCTCCTACAATGAGCAGTTCTTC	CASSLKSGSSYNEQFF
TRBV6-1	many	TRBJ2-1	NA	TGTGCCAGCCTGGGGTCCTACAATGAGCAGTTCTTC	CASLGSYNEQFF
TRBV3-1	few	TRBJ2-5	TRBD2	TGTGCCAGCAGCCAACTCAGCGGGGGGACAAAAGAGACCCAGTACTTC	CASSQLSGGTKETQYF
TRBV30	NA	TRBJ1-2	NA	TGTGCCTGGATCAGGGGAAGAGGCTACACCTTC	CAWIRGRGYTF
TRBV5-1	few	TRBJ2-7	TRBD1	TGCGCCAGCAGTCAGGGGGCGGCCTACGAGCAGTACTTC	CASSQGAAYEQYF
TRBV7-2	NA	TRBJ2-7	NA	TGTGCCAGCAGTGTAAGGGGATGCGAGCAGTACTTC	CASSVRGCEQYF
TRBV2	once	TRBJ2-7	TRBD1	TGTGCCAGCAGGCCTGACAGGGGCGAGCAGTACTTC	CASRPDRGEQYF
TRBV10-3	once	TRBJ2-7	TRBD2	TGTGCCATCAGTGGGCTGGGGACTAGCGGATCCTACGAGCAGTACTTC	CAISGLGTSGSYEQYF
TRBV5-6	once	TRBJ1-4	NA	TGTGCCAGCAGCGAGACCGGGGCGGACGAAAAACTGTTTTTT	CASSETGADEKLFF
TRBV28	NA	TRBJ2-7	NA	TGTGCCAGCAGTGTAGGAGGGGTTCCCTACGAGCAGTACTTC	CASSVGGVPYEQYF
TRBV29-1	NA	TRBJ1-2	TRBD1	TGCAGCGTTGTCCCGGGACAGGGAACCTACCTCTATGGCTACACCTTC	CSVVPGQGTYLYGYTF
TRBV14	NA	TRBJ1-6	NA	TGTGCCAGCAGCCAAGACCCAGGAATGAATTCACCCCTCCACTTT	CASSQDPGMNSPLHF
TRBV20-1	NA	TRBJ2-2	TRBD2	TGCAGTGTTCCTAGCGGGAGGGCCACCGGGGAGCTGTTTTTT	CSVPSGRATGELFF
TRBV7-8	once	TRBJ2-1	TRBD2	TGTGCCAGCGGCTCGGGACTAGCGGGATTCTCGTATGAGCAGTTCTTC	CASGSGLAGFSYEQFF
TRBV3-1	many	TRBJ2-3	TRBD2	TGTGCCAGCAGCCAAGAGGACAGACTAGCGGGGGCGAGTACGCAGTATTTT	CASSQEDRLAGASTQYF
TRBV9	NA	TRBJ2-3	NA	TGTGCCAGCAGCGTCCGGTCGCGCACAGATACGCAGTATTTT	CASSVRSRTDTQYF
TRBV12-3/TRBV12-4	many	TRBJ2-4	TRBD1	TGTGCCAGCAGTAGGGACAGTTTAGCCAAAAACATTCAGTACTTC	CASSRDSLAKNIQYF
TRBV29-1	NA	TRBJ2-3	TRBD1	TGCAGCGCGAGGGGGCAGCTCACAGATACGCAGTATTTT	CSARGQLTDTQYF
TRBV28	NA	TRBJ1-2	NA	TGTGCCAGCAGCCCCTCCGGGGGGCTCGGCTACACCTTC	CASSPSGGLGYTF
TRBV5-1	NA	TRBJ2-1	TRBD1	TGCGCCAGCAGCCCTAGTCTTCTGGGACAGGCCCTCAATGAGCAGTTCTTC	CASSPSLLGQALNEQFF
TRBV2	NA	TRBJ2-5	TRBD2	TGTGCCAGCAGTGAGAGTGCGGGGGGGGCGGAAGAGACCCAGTACTTC	CASSESAGGAEETQYF
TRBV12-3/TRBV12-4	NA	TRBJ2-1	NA	TGTGCCAGTACCCCCCGCGAGGGATCCTACAATGAGCAGTTCTTC	CASTPREGSYNEQFF
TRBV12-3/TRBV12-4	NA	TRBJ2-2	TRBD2	TGTGCCAGCAGTTTAGCATACGGGAGGAGTGACACCGGGGAGCTGTTTTTT	CASSLAYGRSDTGELFF
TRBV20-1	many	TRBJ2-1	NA	TGCAGTGCTAGCAGTGCCGGGGGCGAACGCTCCCACTACAATGAGCAGTTCTTC	CSASSAGGERSHYNEQFF
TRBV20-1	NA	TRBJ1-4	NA	TGCAGTGCTAGAGAGGTAGCGAGTGAAAAACTGTTTTTT	CSAREVASEKLFF
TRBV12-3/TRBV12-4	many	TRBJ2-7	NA	TGTGCCAGCAACACAGACAGGATGGGGTCCTACGAGCAGTACTTC	CASNTDRMGSYEQYF
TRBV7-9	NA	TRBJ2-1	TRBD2	TGTGCCGGCAGCCCCACCGGGACTAGCAGGTTAAATGAGCAGTTCTTC	CAGSPTGTSRLNEQFF
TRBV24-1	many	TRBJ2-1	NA	TGTGCCACCAGTGATCGGAACAGGCCTCTTTACAATGAGCAGTTCTTC	CATSDRNRPLYNEQFF
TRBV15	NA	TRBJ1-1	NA	TGTGCCACCAGCAGAGATATACGACGGAACACTGAAGCTTTCTTT	CATSRDIRRNTEAFF
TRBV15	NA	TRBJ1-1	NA	TGTGCCACCAGCAGAGGGGAGTTTGAAGCTTTCTTT	CATSRGEFEAFF
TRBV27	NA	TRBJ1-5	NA	TGTGCCAGCATGCGGTCGACCGGGAGGGGGAATCAGCCCCAGCATTTT	CASMRSTGRGNQPQHF
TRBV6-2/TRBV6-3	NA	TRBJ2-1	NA	TGTGCCAGCAGTTACCCTAGCAGCGATGAGCAGTTCTTC	CASSYPSSDEQFF
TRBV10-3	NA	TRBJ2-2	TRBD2	TGTGCCATCAGTGAAGACGACGGGAGGGGATTTACCGGGGAGCTGTTTTTT	CAISEDDGRGFTGELFF
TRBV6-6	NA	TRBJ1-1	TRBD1	TGTGCCAGCAGGCACATCGGGACAGACACTGAAGCTTTCTTT	CASRHIGTDTEAFF
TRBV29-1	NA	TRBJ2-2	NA	TGCAGCGTTGAGACAGGTGGAAAGGGCACCGGGGAGCTGTTTTTT	CSVETGGKGTGELFF
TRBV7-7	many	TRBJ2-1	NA	TGTGCTAGCAGCCCCCAGTGGGGGGGCTTGAATGAGCAGTTCTTC	CASSPQWGGLNEQFF